The sample holds many counts of the clone carrying this T cell receptor beta chain. Its matching antigen is unknown. This sample was taken from a study of T cells in Graves' hyperthyroidism and ophthalmopathy. Study in general: Upon initial diagnosis and before any treatment, peripheral blood was collected.

Isolation of PBMCs was performed on around 9.8 ml fresh peripheral blood. RNA transcripts gave rise to amplified TCR beta CDR3 regions. First-round RT-PCR of the TCR CDR3 relied on the HTBI primer set. Each CDR3 protein is one row after TCRdb ran MiXCR on the multiplex PCR reads. The sample shows roughly 250,000 distinct CDR3 sequences, around 15% of them seen only once. The CDR3 has 16 residues. V lost 0 bases to trimming and J lost 0 bases, with 9 bases between them. Broader study findings: Blood also contained most expanded thyroid clonotypes above 0.001. The model forecast ophthalmopathy, anticipating it by a median around 6.5 months before onset.

V usage is TRBV12-3 or TRBV12-4 and J usage is TRBJ1-3; the D is unclear. This TCR was recovered from a woman between 18 and 30 years old with Graves' ophthalmopathy. Sample: blood. CDR3: CASSLALRSSGNTIYF. The CDR3 DNA reads as TGTGCCAGCAGTTTAGCGCTACGGAGCTCTGGAAACACCATATATTTT.